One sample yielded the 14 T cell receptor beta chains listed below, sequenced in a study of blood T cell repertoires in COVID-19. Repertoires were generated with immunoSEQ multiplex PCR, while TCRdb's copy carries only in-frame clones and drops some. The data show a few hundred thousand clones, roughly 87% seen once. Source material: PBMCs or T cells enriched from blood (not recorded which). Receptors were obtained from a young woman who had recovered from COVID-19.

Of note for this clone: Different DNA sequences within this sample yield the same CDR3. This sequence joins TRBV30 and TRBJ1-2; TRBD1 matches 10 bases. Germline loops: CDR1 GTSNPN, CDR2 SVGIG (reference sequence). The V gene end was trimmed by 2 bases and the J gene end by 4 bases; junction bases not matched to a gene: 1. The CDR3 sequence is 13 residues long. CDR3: CAWSRTGGYGYTF. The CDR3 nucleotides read TGTGCCTGGAGTAGGACAGGGGGCTATGGCTACACCTTC.

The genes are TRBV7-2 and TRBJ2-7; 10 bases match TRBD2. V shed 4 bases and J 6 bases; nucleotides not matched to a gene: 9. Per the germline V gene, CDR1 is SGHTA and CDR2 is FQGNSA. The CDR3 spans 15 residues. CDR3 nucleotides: TGTGCCAGCAGCTCTAGCGGGGGCCCACTGGGCGAGCAGTACTTC. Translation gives CASSSSGGPLGEQYF.

CDR3 residues: CSVTTGPNYGYTF. CDR3 nucleotide sequence: TGCAGCGTTACCACAGGCCCTAACTATGGCTACACCTTC. The chain uses TRBV29-1 and TRBJ1-2, with D tentatively TRBD1 (5 bases). Trimming removed 5 bases at V and 0 bases at J, with 10 bases between. Germline V CDR1 and CDR2: SQVTM, ANQGSEA. This CDR3 region has 13 residues.

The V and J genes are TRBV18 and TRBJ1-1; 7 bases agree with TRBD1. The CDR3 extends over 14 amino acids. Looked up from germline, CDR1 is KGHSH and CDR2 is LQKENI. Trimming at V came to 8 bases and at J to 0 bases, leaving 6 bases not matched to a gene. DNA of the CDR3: TGTGCCAGCGCCCGACAGGGCCTGAACACTGAAGCTTTCTTT. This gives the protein CASARQGLNTEAFF. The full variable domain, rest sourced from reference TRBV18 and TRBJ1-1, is NAGVMQNPRHLVRRRGQEARLRCSPMKGHSHVYWYRQLPEEGLKFMVYLQKENIIDESGMPKERFSAEFPKEGPSILRIQQVVRGDSAAYFCASARQGLNTEAFFGQGTRLTVV.

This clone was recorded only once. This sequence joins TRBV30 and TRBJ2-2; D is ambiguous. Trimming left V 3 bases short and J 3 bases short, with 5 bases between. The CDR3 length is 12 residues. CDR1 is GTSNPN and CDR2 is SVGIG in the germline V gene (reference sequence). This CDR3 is CAWRGDTGELFF. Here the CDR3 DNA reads TGTGCCTGGAGGGGCGACACCGGGGAGCTGTTTTTT.

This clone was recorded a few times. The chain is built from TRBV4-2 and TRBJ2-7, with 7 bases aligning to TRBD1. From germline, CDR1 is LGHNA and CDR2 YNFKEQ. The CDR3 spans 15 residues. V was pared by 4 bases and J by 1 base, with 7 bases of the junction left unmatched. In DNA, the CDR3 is TGTGCCAGCAGCCCTACCGGGACAGCTTCCTACGAGCAGTACTTC. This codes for CASSPTGTASYEQYF.

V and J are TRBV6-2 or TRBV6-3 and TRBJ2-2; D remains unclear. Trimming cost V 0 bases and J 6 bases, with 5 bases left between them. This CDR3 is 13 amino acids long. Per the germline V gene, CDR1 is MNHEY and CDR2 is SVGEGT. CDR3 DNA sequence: TGTGCCAGCAGTTACTCCCCAGCCGGGGAGCTGTTTTTT. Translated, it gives CASSYSPAGELFF.

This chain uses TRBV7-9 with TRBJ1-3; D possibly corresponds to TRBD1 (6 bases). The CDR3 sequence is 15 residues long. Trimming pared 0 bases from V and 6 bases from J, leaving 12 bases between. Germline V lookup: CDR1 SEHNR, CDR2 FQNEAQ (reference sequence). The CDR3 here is CASSLAVGAENTIYF. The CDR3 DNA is TGTGCCAGCAGCTTAGCCGTGGGGGCGGAAAACACCATATATTTT.

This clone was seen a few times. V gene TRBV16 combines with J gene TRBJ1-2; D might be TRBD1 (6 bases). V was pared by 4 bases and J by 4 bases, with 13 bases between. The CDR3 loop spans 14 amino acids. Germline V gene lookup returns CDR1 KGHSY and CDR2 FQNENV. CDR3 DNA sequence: TGTGCCAGCAGCCCACAACAGGGTACCTATGGCTACACCTTC. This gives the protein CASSPQQGTYGYTF. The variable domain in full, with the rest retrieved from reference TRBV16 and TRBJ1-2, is GEEVAQTPKHLVRGEGQKAKLYCAPIKGHSYVFWYQQVLKNEFKFLISFQNENVFDETGMPKERFSAKCLPNSPCSLEIQATKLEDSAVYFCASSPQQGTYGYTFGSGTRLTVV.

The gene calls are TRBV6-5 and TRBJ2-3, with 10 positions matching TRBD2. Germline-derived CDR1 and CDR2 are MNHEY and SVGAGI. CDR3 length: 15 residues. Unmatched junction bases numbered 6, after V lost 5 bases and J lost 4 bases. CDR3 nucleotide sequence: TGTGCCAGCAGTCGCAGCGGGGGGGCCCCAGATACGCAGTATTTT. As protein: CASSRSGGAPDTQYF.

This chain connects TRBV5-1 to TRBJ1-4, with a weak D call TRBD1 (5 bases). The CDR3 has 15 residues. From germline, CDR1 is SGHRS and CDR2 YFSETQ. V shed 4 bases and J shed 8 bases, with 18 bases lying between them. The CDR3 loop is CASSKEATQGEKLFF. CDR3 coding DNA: TGCGCCAGCAGCAAAGAGGCGACTCAGGGCGAAAAACTGTTTTTT. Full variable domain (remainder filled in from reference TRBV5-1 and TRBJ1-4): KAGVTQTPRYLIKTRGQQVTLSCSPISGHRSVSWYQQTPGQGLQFLFEYFSETQRNKGNFPGRFSGRQFSNSRSEMNVSTLELGDSALYLCASSKEATQGEKLFFGSGTQLSVL.

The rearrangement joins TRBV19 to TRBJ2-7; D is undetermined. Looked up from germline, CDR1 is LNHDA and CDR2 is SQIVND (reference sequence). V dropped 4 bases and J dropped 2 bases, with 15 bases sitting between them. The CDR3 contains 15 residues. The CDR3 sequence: CASSNIGIAPYEQYF. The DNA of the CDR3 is TGTGCCAGTAGTAATATAGGCATAGCTCCCTACGAGCAGTACTTC.

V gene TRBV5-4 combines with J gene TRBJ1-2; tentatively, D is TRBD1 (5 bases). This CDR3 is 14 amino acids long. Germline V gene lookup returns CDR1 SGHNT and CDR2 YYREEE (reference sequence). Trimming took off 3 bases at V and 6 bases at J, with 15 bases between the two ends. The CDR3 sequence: CASSSSTGDHGYTF. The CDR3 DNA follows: TGTGCCAGCAGCTCGAGCACGGGGGACCATGGCTACACCTTC.

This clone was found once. CDR3 DNA sequence: TGTGCCAGCAGCGCTCGTTTGACAGGGGAGGAAAAACTGTTTTTT. It translates to CASSARLTGEEKLFF. V and J are TRBV3-1 (or the pseudogene TRBV3-2) and TRBJ1-4, with 8 nucleotides matching TRBD1. CDR3 length: 15 amino acids. Germline values: CDR1 LGHDT, CDR2 YNNKEL (reference sequence). The J segment lost 8 bases and the V segment lost 5 bases, leaving 10 bases of the junction unmatched.